Below are 3 T cell receptor beta chains sequenced from a single sample in a study of blood T cells in healthy people across ages. A second about 7 to 12 cycle PCR used barcoded and J-beta primers. TCRdb processed the 5' RACE reads anew with MiXCR; each CDR3 protein has one entry. Of approximately 800,000 distinct CDR3 sequences in the sample, about 62% were seen once. The source material was blood. The receptors come from a man aged 25-45 years in good health.

This clonotype occurred a few times. The V gene is TRBV20-1, the J gene TRBJ2-1; TRBD2 aligns across 7 bases. The CDR3 spans 12 residues. Germline CDR1 reads DFQATT; CDR2 reads SNEGSKA (reference sequence). V dropped 5 bases and J dropped 7; count of bases not matched to a gene: 5. CDR3 protein: CSAHAGGNEQFF. The CDR3, as DNA: TGCAGTGCTCACGCCGGGGGGAATGAGCAGTTCTTC.

The rearrangement uses TRBV6-1 and TRBJ1-1, with D perhaps TRBD1 (5 bases). Germline V gene lookup returns CDR1 MNHNS and CDR2 SASEGT. V was trimmed by 8 bases and J by 5 bases, leaving 15 bases between them. There are 13 residues in the CDR3. This CDR3 is CASLKIRGTEAFF. The CDR3 DNA reads TGTGCCAGCCTGAAGATAAGGGGTACTGAAGCTTTCTTT.

The gene calls are TRBV11-2 and TRBJ2-5; 8 bases are shared with TRBD2. Germline assignment: CDR1 SGHAT and CDR2 FQNNGV. This CDR3 region has 15 residues. V shed 3 bases and J 5 bases; nucleotides not matched to a gene: 8. The CDR3 DNA reads as TGTGCCAGCAGCTTGGACGGGGGGGCCCGTGAGACCCAGTACTTC. Translation gives CASSLDGGARETQYF.